Listed here are 27 T cell receptor beta chains from one sample, sequenced in a study of neurological immune-mediated disorders. The sample's time point: longitudinal time-point 1 (baseline). TCRdb used MiXCR to reprocess the 5' RACE reads, holding one entry per CDR3 protein. The sample has tens of thousands of distinct CDR3 sequences, 9.5% to 13% seen once. The sequencing sample was made of PBMCs. The receptors were gathered from a young man in good health.

This clonotype occurred many times. This sequence joins TRBV4-1 and TRBJ2-2; 16 bases match TRBD2. Trimming cost V 4 bases and J 7 bases; bases outside gene matches: 9. CDR1 is MGHRA and CDR2 is YSYEKL in the germline V gene. This CDR3 spans 18 amino acids. In DNA form, the CDR3 reads TGCGCCAGCAGCCGGCCGGGACTAGCGGGAGGGCCCGGCGGGGAGCTGTTTTTT. Protein sequence: CASSRPGLAGGPGGELFF.

This clonotype showed up many times. J is TRBJ2-5 and V is TRBV27; no clear D. The CDR3 consists of 13 residues. The germline CDR1 and CDR2 sequences are MNHEY and SMNVEV (reference sequence). The V gene lost 6 bases and the J gene lost 1 base, with 9 bases spanning the gap. The CDR3 spells CASRFKVQETQYF. The CDR3, as DNA: TGTGCCAGCAGATTCAAGGTCCAAGAGACCCAGTACTTC.

This clonotype was seen at least ten times. The chain has TRBV10-3 and TRBJ2-1; tentative D call: TRBD1 (6 bases). Germline-derived CDR1 and CDR2 are ENHRY and SYGVKD. The CDR3 extends over 16 amino acids. V dropped 3 bases and J dropped 4 bases, with 16 bases sitting between them. The CDR3 region is CAISDGGFAQYNEQFF. CDR3 DNA sequence: TGTGCCATCAGTGATGGGGGCTTTGCCCAATACAATGAGCAGTTCTTC.

There are many counts of this clonotype. V is TRBV15 and J is TRBJ2-3, with TRBD2 matching 12 bases. Germline CDR1 is LNHNV and CDR2 is YYDKDF (reference sequence). The ends lost 4 bases at V and 3 bases at J; junction bases unmatched: 5. There are 16 residues in the CDR3. For the CDR3, the DNA is TGTGCCACCAGCACAGGACTAGCGGGAAGGACAGATACGCAGTATTTT. Its protein is CATSTGLAGRTDTQYF.

This clonotype was picked up many times. CDR3 protein: CASRRTGAGQETQYF. The CDR3 nucleotides are TGCGCCAGCAGAAGAACGGGGGCTGGGCAAGAGACCCAGTACTTC. The chain employs TRBV5-1 and TRBJ2-5; either TRBD1 or TRBD2 may supply D (6 bases each). Germline loops: CDR1 SGHRS, CDR2 YFSETQ. The CDR3 totals 15 residues. V was clipped by 5 bases and J by 2 bases, with 16 bases between them.

This clonotype showed up many times. This rearrangement joins TRBV9 to TRBJ2-5; 10 bases are shared with TRBD1. CDR1 is SGDLS and CDR2 is YYNGEE in the germline V gene. V gave up 4 bases and J gave up 5 bases; unmatched junction bases: 8. The length of the CDR3 is 15 residues. The chain's CDR3 is CASSIRQGAYETQYF. DNA of the CDR3: TGTGCCAGCAGCATCCGACAGGGGGCCTATGAGACCCAGTACTTC.

This clonotype was recorded a few times. The rearrangement joins TRBV30 to TRBJ2-3; unclear D gene. Germline V gene sequence: CDR1 GTSNPN, CDR2 SVGIG (reference sequence). The CDR3 has 12 residues. The V end lost 4 bases, the J end lost 3 bases, and 8 bases lay between the germline ends. The DNA of the CDR3 is TGTGCCTGGACTTATGGTACAGATACGCAGTATTTT. Amino acids: CAWTYGTDTQYF.

The gene calls are TRBV5-1 and TRBJ2-1; no reliable D call. The CDR3 spans 16 residues. The V and J ends lost 0 bases and 0 bases respectively, with 10 bases between them. Germline-derived CDR1 and CDR2 are SGHRS and YFSETQ. The DNA of the CDR3 is TGCGCCAGCAGCTTGGATACGGCCAGCTCCTACAATGAGCAGTTCTTC. This translates into CASSLDTASSYNEQFF.

This clonotype occurred many times. The gene calls are TRBV27 and TRBJ2-1; TRBD1 matches 9 bases. The CDR3 extends over 15 amino acids. Germline trimming cut 2 bases from V and 4 bases from J; bases unmatched to any gene: 3. Germline V CDR1 and CDR2: MNHEY, SMNVEV (reference sequence). CDR3 loop: CASSLRGQGYNEQFF. The CDR3 DNA reads TGTGCCAGCAGTTTAAGGGGACAGGGATACAATGAGCAGTTCTTC.

At least ten counts were recorded for this clonotype. The CDR3: CASSVARGPYEQYF. CDR3 bases: TGCGCCAGCAGCGTTGCGAGGGGACCCTACGAGCAGTACTTC. The gene calls are TRBV5-1 and TRBJ2-7, with D perhaps assigned TRBD1 or TRBD2 (5 bases each). Germline loops: CDR1 SGHRS, CDR2 YFSETQ. Trimming removed 4 bases at V and 2 bases at J, with 13 bases between. The CDR3 runs 14 residues.

As to this clonotype: It may be a read error: a sequence one base away is much more abundant. This rearrangement joins TRBV28 to TRBJ1-1; a possible D gene is TRBD1 (5 bases). CDR3 size: 12 residues. Germline CDR1 reads MDHEN; CDR2 reads SYDVKM. CDR3 DNA sequence: TGTGCCATCAGTGGGGGACCACTAGAGGCTTTCTTT. Residues: CAISGGPLEAFF.

This clonotype showed up many times. The chain links TRBV12-3 or TRBV12-4 to TRBJ2-3; no clear D. The V gene lost 3 bases and the J gene lost 2 bases, with 9 bases spanning the gap. The CDR3 totals 14 residues. CDR3 bases: TGTGCCAGCAGTTTCGGCAAATCCACAGATACGCAGTATTTT. This encodes CASSFGKSTDTQYF.

This clonotype was observed at least ten times. The CDR3 sequence is CASSFGGGQGASETQYF. CDR3 coding DNA: TGCGCCAGCAGTTTCGGGGGGGGACAGGGGGCATCAGAGACCCAGTACTTC. This chain uses TRBV5-1 with TRBJ2-5; TRBD1 aligns across 12 bases. After removal of 5 bases from V and 4 bases from J, the junction contained 12 bases not matched to a gene. The CDR3 runs 17 residues. Germline CDR1 is SGHRS and CDR2 is YFSETQ.

This clonotype was recorded many times. The V call is TRBV9, the J call TRBJ2-1; perhaps TRBD2 as D (5 bases). The CDR3 spans 15 residues. CDR1 SGDLS and CDR2 YYNGEE come from the germline V gene. The V and J ends lost 0 bases and 6 bases respectively, with 13 bases between them. In DNA form, the CDR3 reads TGTGCCAGCAGCGTAGTTAGCGACCCACTCAATGAGCAGTTCTTC. Protein sequence: CASSVVSDPLNEQFF.

This clonotype appeared many times. The CDR3 spells CSADDWRGTEAFF. In DNA, the CDR3 is TGCAGTGCTGATGACTGGAGGGGCACTGAAGCTTTCTTT. The chain employs TRBV20-1 and TRBJ1-1; D perhaps matches TRBD1 (5 bases). Germline V gene data show CDR1 as DFQATT and CDR2 as SNEGSKA (reference sequence). The germline V and J ends were trimmed by 5 bases and 4 bases, with 14 bases remaining between them. The CDR3 extends over 13 amino acids.

Turning to this clonotype: A much larger clone lies one base from this, so it may be a read error. The CDR3: CASGSEPRPGDLFF. CDR3 sequence (DNA): TGTGCCAGCGGGTCGGAGCCACGCCCCGGGGACCTGTTTTTT. The gene calls are TRBV6-1 and TRBJ2-2, with D perhaps assigned TRBD1 or TRBD2 (5 bases each). Germline-derived CDR1 and CDR2 are MNHNS and SASEGT. The CDR3 totals 14 residues.

V gene TRBV10-2 combines with J gene TRBJ2-3, with a possible D match to TRBD1 (7 bases). Trimming removed 0 bases at V and 5 bases at J, with 18 bases between. The CDR3 totals 17 residues. Germline values: CDR1 WSHSY, CDR2 SAAADI. Written as DNA, the CDR3 is TGCGCCAGCAGTGAGTCATTGACCCGCCAGGGGGGAGATACGCAGTATTTT. Translated, it gives CASSESLTRQGGDTQYF.

This clonotype was observed at least ten times. V and J are TRBV28 and TRBJ2-2; D ambiguous. The CDR3 is 13 amino acids. The V gene's germline CDR1 is MDHEN and CDR2 SYDVKM. Trimming stripped 8 bases from V and 5 bases from J, with 12 bases between. The CDR3 nucleotides are TGTGCCAGCGTTAGCTTGGGAACCGGGGAGCTGTTTTTT. It yields the protein CASVSLGTGELFF.

This clonotype was recorded many times. This sequence joins TRBV4-1 and TRBJ2-3, with a tentative D call TRBD2 (5 bases). The length of the CDR3 is 19 residues. CDR1 is MGHRA and CDR2 is YSYEKL in the germline V gene. Trimming cost V 0 bases and J 3 bases, with 22 bases left between them. The CDR3 DNA is TGCGCCAGCAGCCAAGATCCGGATACGGTAAGGAGGAGGACAGATACGCAGTATTTT. Translating it yields CASSQDPDTVRRRTDTQYF.

At least ten counts were recorded for this clonotype. The CDR3 bases are TGTGCCAGCACTATGGACGGTAATAGCAATCAGCCCCAGCATTTT. Protein: CASTMDGNSNQPQHF. The chain joins TRBV28 to TRBJ1-5; D uncertain. The CDR3 covers 15 residues. Germline assignment: CDR1 MDHEN and CDR2 SYDVKM. V shed 7 bases and J shed 0 bases, with 13 bases lying between them.

Only a few counts were recorded for this clonotype. The genes are TRBV15 and TRBJ2-1, with 9 bases identical to TRBD1. The CDR3 spans 16 residues. The V segment lost 0 bases and the J segment 6 bases; nucleotides outside the gene matches: 6. CDR1 is LNHNV, CDR2 YYDKDF, per germline (reference sequence). CDR3 sequence: CATSRDLGQGLNEQFF. Here the CDR3 DNA reads TGTGCCACCAGCAGAGATCTAGGACAGGGGCTCAATGAGCAGTTCTTC.

At least ten counts were recorded for this clonotype. The CDR3, as DNA: TGCGCCAGCAGCTTGGCGGGGTCGGCGGGCGAGCAGTTCTTC. This translates into CASSLAGSAGEQFF. The rearrangement uses TRBV5-1 and TRBJ2-1; the D gene is possibly TRBD2 (5 bases). Deletions cut 0 bases from V and 10 bases from J, with 14 bases between. Germline loops: CDR1 SGHRS, CDR2 YFSETQ. This CDR3 is built from 14 residues.

On this clonotype itself: A much bigger clone sits one base away, suggesting this may be a read error. This chain joins TRBV20-1 and TRBJ1-2, with TRBD1 matching over 10 bases. V was pared by 0 bases and J by 7 bases, with 5 bases of the junction left unmatched. Germline V gene sequence: CDR1 DFQATT, CDR2 SNEGSKA (reference sequence). This CDR3 is 14 amino acids long. CDR3 region: CSARDLDRGRGYTF. In DNA, the CDR3 is TGCAGTGCTAGAGATCTAGACAGGGGGCGTGGCTACACCTTC.

This clonotype was observed at least ten times. The chain couples TRBV12-3 or TRBV12-4 to TRBJ2-7; 12 bases are shared with TRBD2. The CDR3 spans 21 residues. Losses at the gene ends were 6 bases for V and 6 bases for J; bases not matched to a gene: 27. The CDR3 is CASSSDPWASGRALLTGEQYF. In nucleotides, the CDR3 is TGTGCCAGCAGCTCGGACCCTTGGGCTAGCGGGAGGGCCTTACTTACTGGCGAGCAGTACTTC.

There are many counts of this clonotype. The V and J genes are TRBV7-6 and TRBJ2-5; 9 nucleotides agree with TRBD1. In germline, CDR1 is SGHVS, CDR2 FNYEAQ. The CDR3 covers 13 residues. J lost 4 bases, V lost 6 bases, and 3 bases had no gene match. The CDR3 DNA is TGTGCCAGCAGTTCGGACAGGGGAGAGACCCAGTACTTC. Translated: CASSSDRGETQYF.

This clonotype was recorded at least ten times. The J gene is TRBJ2-1, the V gene TRBV6-5; TRBD2 might be the D (6 bases). CDR3 length equals 19 residues. The germline CDR1 and CDR2 sequences are MNHEY and SVGAGI. Trimming pared 0 bases from V and 0 bases from J, leaving 18 bases between. CDR3 protein: CASSYSERRDWSSYNEQFF. The CDR3 nucleotides read TGTGCCAGCAGTTACTCGGAACGCCGGGACTGGAGCTCCTACAATGAGCAGTTCTTC.

This clonotype was seen many times. The chain recombines TRBV7-3 with TRBJ2-1, with TRBD2 matching 8 bases. Germline trimming cut 2 bases from V and 7 bases from J; bases unmatched to any gene: 1. CDR3 length: 13 residues. CDR1 and CDR2 (germline): SGHTA, FQGTGA. CDR3 sequence reads: CASSLLAGNEQFF. The CDR3 region has the DNA TGTGCCAGCAGCTTACTAGCGGGTAATGAGCAGTTCTTC.